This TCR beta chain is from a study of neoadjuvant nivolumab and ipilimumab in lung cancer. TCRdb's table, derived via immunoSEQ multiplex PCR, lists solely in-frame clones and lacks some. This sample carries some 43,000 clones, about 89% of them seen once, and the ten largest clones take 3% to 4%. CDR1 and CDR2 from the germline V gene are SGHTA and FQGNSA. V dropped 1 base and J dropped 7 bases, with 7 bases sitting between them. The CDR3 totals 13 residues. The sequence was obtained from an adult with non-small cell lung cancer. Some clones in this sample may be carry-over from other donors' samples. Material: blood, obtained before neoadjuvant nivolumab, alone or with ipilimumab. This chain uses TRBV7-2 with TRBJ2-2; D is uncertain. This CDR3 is CASSLVLNGELFF. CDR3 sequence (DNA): TGTGCCAGCAGCTTAGTCTTGAACGGGGAGCTGTTTTTT.